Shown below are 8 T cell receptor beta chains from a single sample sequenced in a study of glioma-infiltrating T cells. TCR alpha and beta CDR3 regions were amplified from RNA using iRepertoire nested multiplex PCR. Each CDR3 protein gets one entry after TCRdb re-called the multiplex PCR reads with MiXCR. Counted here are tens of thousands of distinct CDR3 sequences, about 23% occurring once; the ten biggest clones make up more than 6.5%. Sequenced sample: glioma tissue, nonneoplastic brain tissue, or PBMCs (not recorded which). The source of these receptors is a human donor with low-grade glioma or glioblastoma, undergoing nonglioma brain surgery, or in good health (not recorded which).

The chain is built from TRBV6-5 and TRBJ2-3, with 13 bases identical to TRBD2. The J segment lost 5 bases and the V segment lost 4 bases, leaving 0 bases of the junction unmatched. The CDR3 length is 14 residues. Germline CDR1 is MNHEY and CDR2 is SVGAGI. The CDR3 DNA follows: TGTGCCAGCAGTTGGACTAGCGGGGGAGATACGCAGTATTTT. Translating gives CASSWTSGGDTQYF.

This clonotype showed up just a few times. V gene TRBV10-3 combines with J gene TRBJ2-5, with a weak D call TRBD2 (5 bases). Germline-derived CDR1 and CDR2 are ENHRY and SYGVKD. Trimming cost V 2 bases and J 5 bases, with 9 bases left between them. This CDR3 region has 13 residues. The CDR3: CAISEARAETQYF. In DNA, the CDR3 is TGTGCCATCAGTGAGGCGCGGGCTGAGACCCAGTACTTC.

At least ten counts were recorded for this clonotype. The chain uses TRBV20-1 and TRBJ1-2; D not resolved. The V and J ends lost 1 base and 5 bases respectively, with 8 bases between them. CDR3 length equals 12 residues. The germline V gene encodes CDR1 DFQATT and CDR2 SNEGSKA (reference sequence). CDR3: CSARGVAYGYTF. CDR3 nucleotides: TGCAGTGCTAGAGGGGTTGCTTATGGCTACACCTTC.

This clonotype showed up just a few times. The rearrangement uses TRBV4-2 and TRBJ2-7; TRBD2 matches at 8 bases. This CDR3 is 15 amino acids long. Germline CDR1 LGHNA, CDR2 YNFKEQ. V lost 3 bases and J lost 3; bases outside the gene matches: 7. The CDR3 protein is CASSQSGGPNYEQYF. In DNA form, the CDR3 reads TGTGCCAGCAGCCAGTCGGGAGGGCCTAACTACGAGCAGTACTTC.

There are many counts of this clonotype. CDR3 residues: CASLGFNEQFF. The CDR3 bases are TGTGCCAGCCTGGGGTTCAATGAGCAGTTCTTC. The rearrangement links TRBV6-1 to TRBJ2-1; D is undetermined. Per germline, CDR1 MNHNS and CDR2 SASEGT. The CDR3 consists of 11 residues. Trimming pared 8 bases from V and 6 bases from J, leaving 8 bases between.

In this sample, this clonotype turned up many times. The CDR3 DNA reads as TGTGCCAGCAGTTACGCTACTAGCGGCAGCTCCTACAATGAGCAGTTCTTC. This codes for CASSYATSGSSYNEQFF. This sequence joins TRBV6-6 and TRBJ2-1, with TRBD2 matching over 8 bases. This CDR3 region has 17 residues. Germline CDR1 is MNHNY and CDR2 is SVGAGI (reference sequence). V lost 2 bases, J lost 0 bases, and 6 bases stayed unmatched.

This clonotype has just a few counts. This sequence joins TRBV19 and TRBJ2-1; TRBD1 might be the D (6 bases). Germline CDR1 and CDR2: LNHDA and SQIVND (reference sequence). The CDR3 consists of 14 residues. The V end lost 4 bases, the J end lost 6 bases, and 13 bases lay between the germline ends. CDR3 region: CASSSRDNLNEQFF. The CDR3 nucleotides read TGTGCCAGTAGTAGCCGGGACAACCTCAATGAGCAGTTCTTC.

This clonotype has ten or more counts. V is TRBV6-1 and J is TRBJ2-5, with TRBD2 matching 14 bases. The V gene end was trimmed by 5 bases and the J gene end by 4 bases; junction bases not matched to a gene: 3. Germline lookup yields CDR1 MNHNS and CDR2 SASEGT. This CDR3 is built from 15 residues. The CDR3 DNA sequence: TGTGCCAGCAGTCTGGGACTAGCGGGAGTAGAGACCCAGTACTTC. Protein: CASSLGLAGVETQYF.